Presented here are 9 T cell receptor beta chains from one specimen sequenced in a study of blood T cells in healthy people across ages. A second PCR of roughly 7 to 11 cycles used a sample-barcoded 5' primer and a J-beta primer mix. TCRdb passed the 5' RACE reads through MiXCR, listing each CDR3 protein once. In the table there are about 730,000 distinct CDR3 sequences, 40% to 45% of which are singletons. Sample: blood. Source of these receptors: a woman aged 55-69 years in good health.

As for this clonotype: One end of the junction is discordant with germline, which a read error may explain. V and J are TRBV6-2 or TRBV6-3 and TRBJ2-3; TRBD1 agrees at 8 bases. The CDR3 totals 14 residues. The germline gives CDR1 MNHEY, CDR2 SVGEGT. This CDR3 is CANSWTGRRDTQYF. The CDR3 bases are TGTGCCAACAGTTGGACAGGGAGAAGAGATACGCAGTATTTT.

The table lists this clonotype with a few counts. The chain links TRBV4-1 to TRBJ1-5, with D tentatively TRBD1 (6 bases). The CDR3 has 16 amino acids. In germline, CDR1 is MGHRA, CDR2 YSYEKL. Trimming took off 3 bases at V and 4 bases at J, with 16 bases between the two ends. The CDR3 nucleotides are TGCGCCAGCAGCCAGGGGACACAAATAGGGAATCAGCCCCAGCATTTT. This codes for CASSQGTQIGNQPQHF.

This clonotype was observed a handful of times. V and J are TRBV5-1 and TRBJ1-1; no definite D call. The V gene lost 0 bases and the J gene lost 3 bases, with 9 bases spanning the gap. The CDR3 loop spans 14 amino acids. CDR1 and CDR2 from the germline V gene are SGHRS and YFSETQ. The CDR3: CASSLGWRYTEAFF. CDR3 DNA sequence: TGCGCCAGCAGCTTGGGGTGGAGGTACACTGAAGCTTTCTTT.

This clonotype was detected once. As the CDR3 is not closed by the conserved phenylalanine or tryptophan, this likely results from a read error. V is TRBV25-1 and J is TRBJ2-5, with 11 bases lining up with TRBD2. Trimming cost V 9 bases and J 5 bases; bases outside gene matches: 5. The germline V gene encodes CDR1 MGHDK and CDR2 SYGVNS. The CDR3 length is 13 residues. The CDR3 DNA reads as TGTGCCAGTAGCGGGGGGGCCCATGAGACCCAGTACCTC. It encodes CASSGGAHETQYL.

This clonotype was seen repeatedly, ten times or more. The CDR3 DNA sequence: TGCAGTGCTAATACGGAGGCAGATACGCAGTATTTT. Amino acid sequence: CSANTEADTQYF. The gene calls are TRBV20-1 and TRBJ2-3; the D gene is possibly TRBD2 (5 bases). Germline assignment: CDR1 DFQATT and CDR2 SNEGSKA (reference sequence). With 4 bases removed from V and 4 bases from J, the gap between germline ends came to 9 bases. The CDR3 totals 12 residues.

The chain couples TRBV5-6 to TRBJ2-7, with 8 bases fitting TRBD1. This CDR3 contains 14 residues. Per the germline V gene, CDR1 is SGHDT and CDR2 is YYEEEE. The ends lost 4 bases at V and 1 base at J; junction bases unmatched: 4. The DNA for the CDR3 is TGTGCCAGCAGCGGACAGGGTACATCCTACGAGCAGTACTTC. Translation gives CASSGQGTSYEQYF.

In its sample, this clonotype was seen a few times. V usage is TRBV4-3 and J usage is TRBJ1-2, with D maybe TRBD1 (5 bases). V was pared by 3 bases and J by 6 bases, with 11 bases between. CDR3 length equals 13 residues. Germline assignment: CDR1 LGHNA and CDR2 YSLEER. The CDR3 sequence: CASSHEGHHGYTF. In DNA, the CDR3 is TGCGCCAGCAGCCATGAGGGGCACCATGGCTACACCTTC.

The J gene is TRBJ1-1, the V gene TRBV12-3 or TRBV12-4, with D unresolved. Trimming left V 7 bases short and J 8 bases short, with 11 bases between. This CDR3 is 11 amino acids long. CDR3 sequence (DNA): TGTGCCAGCACCTTCACGGTAGAAGCTTTCTTT. Amino acid sequence: CASTFTVEAFF.

This chain connects TRBV21-1 to TRBJ2-2; TRBD2, the table's D call, lacks a check against the DNA. TRBV21-1 is annotated as a pseudogene. The CDR3 loop spans 18 amino acids. Here the CDR3 reads CASSKVGLAGPNTGELFF. CDR3 nucleotide sequence: TGTGCCAGCAGCAAAGTGGGACTAGCGGGGCCTAACACCGGGGAGCTGTTTTTT.